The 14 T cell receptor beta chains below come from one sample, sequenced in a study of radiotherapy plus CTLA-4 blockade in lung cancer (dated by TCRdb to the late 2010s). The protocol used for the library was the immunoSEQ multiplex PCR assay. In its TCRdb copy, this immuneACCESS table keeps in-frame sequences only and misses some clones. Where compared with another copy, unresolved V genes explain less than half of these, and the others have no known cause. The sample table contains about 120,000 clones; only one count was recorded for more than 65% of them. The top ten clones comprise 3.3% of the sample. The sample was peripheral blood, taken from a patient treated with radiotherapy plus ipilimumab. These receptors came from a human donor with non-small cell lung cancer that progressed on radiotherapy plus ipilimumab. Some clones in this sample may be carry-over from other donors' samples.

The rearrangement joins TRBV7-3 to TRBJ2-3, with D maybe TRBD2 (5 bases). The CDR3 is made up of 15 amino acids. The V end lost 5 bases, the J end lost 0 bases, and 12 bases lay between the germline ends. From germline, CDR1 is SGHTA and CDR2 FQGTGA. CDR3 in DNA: TGTGCCAGCAGCGAGGGAAACCCGAGCACAGATACGCAGTATTTT. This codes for CASSEGNPSTDTQYF. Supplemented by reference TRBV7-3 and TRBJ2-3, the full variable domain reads GAGVSQTPSNKVTEKGKYVELRCDPISGHTALYWYRQSLGQGPEFLIYFQGTGAADDSGLPNDRFFAVRPEGSVSTLKIQRTERGDSAVYLCASSEGNPSTDTQYFGPGTRLTVL.

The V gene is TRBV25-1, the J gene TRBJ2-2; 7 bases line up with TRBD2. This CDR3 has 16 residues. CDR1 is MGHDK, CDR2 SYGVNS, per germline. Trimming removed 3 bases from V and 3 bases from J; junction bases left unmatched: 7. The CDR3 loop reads CASSEAPGRDTGELFF. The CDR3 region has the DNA TGTGCCAGCAGTGAGGCCCCGGGGAGGGACACCGGGGAGCTGTTTTTT.

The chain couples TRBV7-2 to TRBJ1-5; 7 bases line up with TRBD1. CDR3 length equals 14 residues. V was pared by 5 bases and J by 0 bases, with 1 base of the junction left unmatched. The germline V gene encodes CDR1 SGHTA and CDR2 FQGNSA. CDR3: CASSDRASNQPQHF. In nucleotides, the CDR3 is TGTGCCAGCAGCGACAGGGCTAGCAATCAGCCCCAGCATTTT.

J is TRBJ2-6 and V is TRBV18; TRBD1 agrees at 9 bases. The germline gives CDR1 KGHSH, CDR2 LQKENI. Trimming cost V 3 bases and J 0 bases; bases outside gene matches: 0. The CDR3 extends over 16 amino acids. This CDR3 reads CASSPGQGSGANVLTF. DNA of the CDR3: TGTGCCAGCTCACCGGGACAGGGCTCTGGGGCCAACGTCCTGACTTTC.

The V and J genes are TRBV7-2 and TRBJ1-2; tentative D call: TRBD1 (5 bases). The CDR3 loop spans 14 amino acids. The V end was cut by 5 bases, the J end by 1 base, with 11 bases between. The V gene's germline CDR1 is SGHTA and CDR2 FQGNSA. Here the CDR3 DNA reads TGTGCCAGCAGCGTGGGACCGATTAACTATGGCTACACCTTC. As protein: CASSVGPINYGYTF.

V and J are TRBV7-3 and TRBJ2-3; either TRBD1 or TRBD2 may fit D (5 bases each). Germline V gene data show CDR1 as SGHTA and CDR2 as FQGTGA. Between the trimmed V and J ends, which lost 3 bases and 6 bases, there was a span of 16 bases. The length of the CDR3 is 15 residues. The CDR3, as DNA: TGTGCCAGCAGCTTTTCTCCAGGGAGATTCGATACGCAGTATTTT. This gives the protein CASSFSPGRFDTQYF.

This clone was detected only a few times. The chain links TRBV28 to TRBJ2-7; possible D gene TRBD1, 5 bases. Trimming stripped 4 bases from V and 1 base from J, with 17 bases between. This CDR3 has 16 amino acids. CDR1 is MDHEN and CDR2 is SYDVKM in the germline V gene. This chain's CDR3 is CASSSTGDPHSYEQYF. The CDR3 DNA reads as TGTGCCAGCAGTTCCACAGGAGACCCCCATTCCTACGAGCAGTACTTC.

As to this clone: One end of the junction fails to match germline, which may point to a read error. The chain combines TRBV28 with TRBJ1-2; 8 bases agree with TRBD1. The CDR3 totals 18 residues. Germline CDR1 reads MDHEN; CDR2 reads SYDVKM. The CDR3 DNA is TGTGCCAGCAATTTAGGGATCCGGGACAGGACCACTAACTATGGCTACACCTTC. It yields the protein CASNLGIRDRTTNYGYTF.

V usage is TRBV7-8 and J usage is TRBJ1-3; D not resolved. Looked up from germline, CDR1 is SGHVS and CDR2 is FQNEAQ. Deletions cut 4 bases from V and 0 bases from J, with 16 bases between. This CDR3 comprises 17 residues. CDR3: CASSSGVGASSGNTIYF. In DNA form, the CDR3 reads TGTGCCAGCAGCTCGGGAGTAGGCGCGAGCTCTGGAAACACCATATATTTT. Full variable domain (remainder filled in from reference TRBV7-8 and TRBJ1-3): GAGVSQSPRYKVAKRGQDVALRCDPISGHVSLFWYQQALGQGPEFLTYFQNEAQLDKSGLPSDRFFAERPEGSVSTLKIQRTQQEDSAVYLCASSSGVGASSGNTIYFGEGSWLTVV.

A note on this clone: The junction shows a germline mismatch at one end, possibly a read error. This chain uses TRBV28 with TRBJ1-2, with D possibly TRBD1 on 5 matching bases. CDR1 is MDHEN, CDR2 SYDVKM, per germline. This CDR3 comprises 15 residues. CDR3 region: CASRPHSTAGIRTAF. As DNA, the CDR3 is TGTGCCAGCAGACCTCACTCGACAGCGGGGATCAGAACAGCCTTC.

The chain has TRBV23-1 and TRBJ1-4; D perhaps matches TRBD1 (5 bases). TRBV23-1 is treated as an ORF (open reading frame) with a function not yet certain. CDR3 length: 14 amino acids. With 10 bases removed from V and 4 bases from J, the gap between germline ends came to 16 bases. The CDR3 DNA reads TGCGCCATCTGGGGACGACGGTTTAATGAAAAACTGTTTTTT. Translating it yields CAIWGRRFNEKLFF.

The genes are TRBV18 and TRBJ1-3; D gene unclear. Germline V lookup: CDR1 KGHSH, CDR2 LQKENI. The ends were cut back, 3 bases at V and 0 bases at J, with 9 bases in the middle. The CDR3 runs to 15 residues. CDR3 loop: CASSPESGSGNTIYF. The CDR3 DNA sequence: TGTGCCAGCTCACCGGAGTCGGGCTCTGGAAACACCATATATTTT.

The CDR3 region is CAWSRQIRETQYF. In nucleotides, the CDR3 is TGTGCCTGGAGTCGACAGATTCGCGAGACCCAGTACTTC. V is TRBV30 and J is TRBJ2-5, with D possibly matching TRBD1 (5 bases). Trimming removed 2 bases at V and 5 bases at J, with 12 bases between. Germline CDR1 is GTSNPN and CDR2 is SVGIG (reference sequence). This CDR3 is built from 13 residues.

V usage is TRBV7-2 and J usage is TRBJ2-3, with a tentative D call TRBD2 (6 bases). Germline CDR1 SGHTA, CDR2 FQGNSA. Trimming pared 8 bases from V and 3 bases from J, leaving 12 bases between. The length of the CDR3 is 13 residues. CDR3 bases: TGTGCCAGCCTCGGGGGATTGACAGATACGCAGTATTTT. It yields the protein CASLGGLTDTQYF.